This T cell receptor beta chain was found in a study of graft-versus-host responses after intestinal transplantation. Looking at the study overall: Recipients received multivisceral, liver-intestinal, or isolated intestinal transplants. Once they had received anti-thymocyte globulin induction, all recipients took tacrolimus and steroids for about three years.

Sequencing was performed with immunoSEQ multiplex PCR; in TCRdb, only in-frame clones are kept and a portion is missing. Of 50,000 to 75,000 clones in the sample, 75% to 90% were seen once. Study observations and caveats: Early declines in HvG clones that occurred post-transplant were associated with peak circulating GvH clone levels. GvH clones were found in recipient marrow; some appeared first in ileum or blood.

Investigators treated the graft tissue so that it released intraepithelial and lamina propria lymphocytes. Details on this clone: Its antigen is undetermined. The sample has other DNA sequences that encode this CDR3 too.

V shed 10 bases and J shed 5 bases, with 15 bases lying between them. Germline CDR1 reads MDHEN; CDR2 reads SYDVKM. The CDR3 covers 12 residues. Sequenced material: ileum tissue, taken 350 to 400 days after transplant. J is TRBJ2-7 and V is TRBV28; perhaps TRBD1 as D (6 bases). This TCR derives from a human patient who received an intestinal transplant, so some T cells may come from the graft donor. The CDR3 DNA sequence: TGTGCCACCACCCTGGGGGCCAACGAGCAGTACTTC. Translating gives CATTLGANEQYF.